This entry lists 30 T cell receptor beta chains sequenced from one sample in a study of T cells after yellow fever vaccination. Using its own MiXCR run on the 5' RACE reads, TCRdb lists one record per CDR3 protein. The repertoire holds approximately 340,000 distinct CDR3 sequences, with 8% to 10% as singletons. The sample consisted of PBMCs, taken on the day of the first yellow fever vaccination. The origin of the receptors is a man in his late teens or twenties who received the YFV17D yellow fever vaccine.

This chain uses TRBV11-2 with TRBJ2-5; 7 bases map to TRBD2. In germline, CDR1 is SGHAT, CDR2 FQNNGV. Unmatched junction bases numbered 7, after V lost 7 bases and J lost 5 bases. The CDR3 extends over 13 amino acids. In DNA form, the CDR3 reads TGTGCCAGCAACTTCGGGGGAGGGGAGACCCAGTACTTC. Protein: CASNFGGGETQYF.

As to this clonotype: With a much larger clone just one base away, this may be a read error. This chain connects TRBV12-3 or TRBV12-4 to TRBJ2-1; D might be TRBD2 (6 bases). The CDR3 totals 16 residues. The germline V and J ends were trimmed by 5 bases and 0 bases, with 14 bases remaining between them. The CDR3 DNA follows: TGTGCCAGCAGTACTCGCGGGGAGCTCTCCTACAATGAGCAGTTCTTC. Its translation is CASSTRGELSYNEQFF.

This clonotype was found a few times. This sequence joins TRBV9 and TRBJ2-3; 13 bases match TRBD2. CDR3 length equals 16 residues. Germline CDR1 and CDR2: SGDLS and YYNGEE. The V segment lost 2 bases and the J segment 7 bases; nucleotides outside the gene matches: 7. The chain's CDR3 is CASSVTSGGAINTQYF. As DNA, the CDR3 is TGTGCCAGCAGCGTCACTAGCGGGGGGGCCATCAATACGCAGTATTTT.

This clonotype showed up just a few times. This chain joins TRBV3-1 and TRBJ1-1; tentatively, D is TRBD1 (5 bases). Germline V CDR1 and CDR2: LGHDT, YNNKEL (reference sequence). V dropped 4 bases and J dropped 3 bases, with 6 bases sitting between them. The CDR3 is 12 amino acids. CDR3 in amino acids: CASSRDHTEAFF. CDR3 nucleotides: TGTGCCAGCAGCCGGGACCACACTGAAGCTTTCTTT.

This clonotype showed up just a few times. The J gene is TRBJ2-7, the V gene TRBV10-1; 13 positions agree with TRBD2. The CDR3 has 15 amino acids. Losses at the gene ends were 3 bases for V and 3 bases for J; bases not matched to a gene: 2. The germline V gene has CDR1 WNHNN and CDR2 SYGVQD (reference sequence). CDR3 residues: CASSDGTSGNYEQYF. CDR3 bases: TGCGCCAGCAGTGACGGGACTAGCGGGAACTACGAGCAGTACTTC.

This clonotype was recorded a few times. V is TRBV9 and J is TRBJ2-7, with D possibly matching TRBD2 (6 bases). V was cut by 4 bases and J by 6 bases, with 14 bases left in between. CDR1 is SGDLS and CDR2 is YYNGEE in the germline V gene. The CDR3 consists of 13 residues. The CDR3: CASSPALALEQYF. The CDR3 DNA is TGTGCCAGCAGCCCTGCCCTAGCGCTCGAGCAGTACTTC.

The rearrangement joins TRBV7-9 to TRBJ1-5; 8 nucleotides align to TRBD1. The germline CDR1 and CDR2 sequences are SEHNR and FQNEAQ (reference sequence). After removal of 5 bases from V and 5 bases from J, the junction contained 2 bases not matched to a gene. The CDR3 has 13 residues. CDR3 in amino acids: CASSTQGDQPQHF. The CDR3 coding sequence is TGTGCCAGCAGCACACAGGGGGATCAGCCCCAGCATTTT.

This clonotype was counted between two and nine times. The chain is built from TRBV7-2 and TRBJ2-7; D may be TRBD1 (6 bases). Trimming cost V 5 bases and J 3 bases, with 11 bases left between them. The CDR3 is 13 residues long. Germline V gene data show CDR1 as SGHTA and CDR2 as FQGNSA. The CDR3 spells CASSNLQGYEQYF. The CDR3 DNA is TGTGCCAGCAGCAACCTACAGGGCTACGAGCAGTACTTC.

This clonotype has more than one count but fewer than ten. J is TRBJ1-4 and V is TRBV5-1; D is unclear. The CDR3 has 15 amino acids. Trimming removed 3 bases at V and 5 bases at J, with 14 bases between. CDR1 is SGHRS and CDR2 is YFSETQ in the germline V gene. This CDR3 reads CASSSMGAENEKLFF. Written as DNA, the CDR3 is TGCGCCAGCAGCTCGATGGGAGCCGAGAATGAAAAACTGTTTTTT.

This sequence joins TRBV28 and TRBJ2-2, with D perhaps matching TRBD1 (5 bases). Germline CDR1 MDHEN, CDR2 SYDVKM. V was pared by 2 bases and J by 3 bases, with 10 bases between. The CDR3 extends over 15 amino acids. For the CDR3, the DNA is TGTGCCAGCAGTTTACTAGGGGTCGACACCGGGGAGCTGTTTTTT. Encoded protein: CASSLLGVDTGELFF.

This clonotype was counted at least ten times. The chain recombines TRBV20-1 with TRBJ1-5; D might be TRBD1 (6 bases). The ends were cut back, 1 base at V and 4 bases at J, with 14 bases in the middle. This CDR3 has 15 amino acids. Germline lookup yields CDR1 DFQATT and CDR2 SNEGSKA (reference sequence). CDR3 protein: CSARASGASNQPQHF. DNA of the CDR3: TGCAGTGCTAGAGCGTCAGGGGCCTCAAATCAGCCCCAGCATTTT.

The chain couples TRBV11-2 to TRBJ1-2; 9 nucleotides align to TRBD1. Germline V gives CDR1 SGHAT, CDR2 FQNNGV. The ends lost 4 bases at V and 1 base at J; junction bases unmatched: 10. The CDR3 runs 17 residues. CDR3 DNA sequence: TGTGCCAGCAGCTCAACCGGGACAGGGAAGAGTAACTATGGCTACACCTTC. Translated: CASSSTGTGKSNYGYTF.

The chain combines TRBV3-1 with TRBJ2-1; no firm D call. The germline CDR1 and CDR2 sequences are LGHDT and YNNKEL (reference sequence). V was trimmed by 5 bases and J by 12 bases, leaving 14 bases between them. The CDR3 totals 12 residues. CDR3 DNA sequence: TGTGCCAGCAGCTCCGGGCAGGTACGGCAGTTCTTC. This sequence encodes CASSSGQVRQFF.

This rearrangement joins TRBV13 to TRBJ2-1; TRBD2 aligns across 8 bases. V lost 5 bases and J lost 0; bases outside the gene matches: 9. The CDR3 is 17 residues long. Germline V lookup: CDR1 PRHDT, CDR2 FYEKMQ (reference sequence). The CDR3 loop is CASSQRTSWSSYNEQFF. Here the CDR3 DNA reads TGTGCCAGCAGCCAACGGACTAGCTGGAGCTCCTACAATGAGCAGTTCTTC.

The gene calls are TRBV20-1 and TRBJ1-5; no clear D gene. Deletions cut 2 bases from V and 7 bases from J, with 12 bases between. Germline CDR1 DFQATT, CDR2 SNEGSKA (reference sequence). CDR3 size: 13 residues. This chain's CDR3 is CSARYNVNQPQHF. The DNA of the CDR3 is TGCAGTGCTAGATACAATGTAAACCAGCCCCAGCATTTT.

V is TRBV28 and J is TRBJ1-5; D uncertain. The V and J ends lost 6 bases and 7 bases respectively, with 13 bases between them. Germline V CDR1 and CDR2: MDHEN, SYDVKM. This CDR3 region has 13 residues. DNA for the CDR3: TGTGCCAGCAGGGAGGAGAGTTGGCAGCCCCAGCATTTT. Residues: CASREESWQPQHF. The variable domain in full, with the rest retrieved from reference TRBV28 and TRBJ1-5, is DVKVTQSSRYLVKRTGEKVFLECVQDMDHENMFWYRQDPGLGLRLIYFSYDVKMKEKGDIPEGYSVSREKKERFSLILESASTNQTSMYLCASREESWQPQHFGDGTRLSIL.

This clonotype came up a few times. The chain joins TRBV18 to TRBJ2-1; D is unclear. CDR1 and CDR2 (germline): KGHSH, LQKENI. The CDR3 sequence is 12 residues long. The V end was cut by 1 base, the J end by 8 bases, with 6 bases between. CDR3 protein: CASSPQGDEQFF. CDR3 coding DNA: TGTGCCAGCTCACCACAGGGTGATGAGCAGTTCTTC.

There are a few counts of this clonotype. CDR3 in amino acids: CASSSQGGGGETQYF. The CDR3 coding sequence is TGTGCCAGCAGCTCTCAGGGCGGTGGAGGAGAGACCCAGTACTTC. This chain uses TRBV7-2 with TRBJ2-5; D might be TRBD1 or TRBD2, each matching 5 bases. Trimming stripped 4 bases from V and 4 bases from J, with 16 bases between. Germline loops: CDR1 SGHTA, CDR2 FQGNSA. The CDR3 loop spans 15 amino acids.

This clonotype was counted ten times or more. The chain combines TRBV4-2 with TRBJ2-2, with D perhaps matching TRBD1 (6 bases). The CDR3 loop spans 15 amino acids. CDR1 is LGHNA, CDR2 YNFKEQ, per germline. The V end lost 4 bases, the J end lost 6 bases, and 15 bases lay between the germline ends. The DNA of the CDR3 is TGTGCCAGCAGCCCCTACAAGGACAGTCCCGGGGAGCTGTTTTTT. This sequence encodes CASSPYKDSPGELFF.

CDR3 loop: CASSFRGLSYEQYF. The CDR3 DNA follows: TGTGCCAGCAGCTTCAGGGGCCTCTCCTACGAGCAGTACTTC. The chain carries TRBV5-4 and TRBJ2-7; tentatively, D is TRBD1 (6 bases). In germline, CDR1 is SGHNT, CDR2 YYREEE (reference sequence). There are 14 residues in the CDR3. Trimming pared 2 bases from V and 0 bases from J, leaving 9 bases between.

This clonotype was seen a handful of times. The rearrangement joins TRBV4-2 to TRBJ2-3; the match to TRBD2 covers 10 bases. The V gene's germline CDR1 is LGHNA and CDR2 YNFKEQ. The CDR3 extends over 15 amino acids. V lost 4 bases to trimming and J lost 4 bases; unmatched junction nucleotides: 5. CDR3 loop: CASSLSGGIPDTQYF. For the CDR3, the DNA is TGTGCCAGCAGCCTTAGCGGGGGGATCCCAGATACGCAGTATTTT.

The CDR3 loop is CASSLNDLPAETQYF. Written as DNA, the CDR3 is TGTGCCAGCAGCTTAAACGATCTACCGGCGGAGACCCAGTACTTC. The V gene is TRBV7-2, the J gene TRBJ2-5, with D unresolved. This CDR3 is 15 amino acids long. Germline V gives CDR1 SGHTA, CDR2 FQGNSA. With 2 bases removed from V and 5 bases from J, the gap between germline ends came to 15 bases.

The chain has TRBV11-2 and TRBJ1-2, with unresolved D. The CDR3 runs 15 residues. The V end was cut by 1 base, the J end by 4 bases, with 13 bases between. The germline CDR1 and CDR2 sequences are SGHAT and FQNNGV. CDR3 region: CASSLGSLEPYGYTF. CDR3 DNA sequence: TGTGCCAGCAGCTTAGGTTCTCTAGAGCCCTATGGCTACACCTTC.

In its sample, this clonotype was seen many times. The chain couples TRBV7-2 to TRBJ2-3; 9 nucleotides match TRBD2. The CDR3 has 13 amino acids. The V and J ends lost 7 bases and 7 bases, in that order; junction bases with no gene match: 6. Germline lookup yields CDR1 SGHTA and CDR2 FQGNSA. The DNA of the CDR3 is TGTGCCAGCACCGCTGGACTAGCGTATACGCAGTATTTT. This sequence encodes CASTAGLAYTQYF.

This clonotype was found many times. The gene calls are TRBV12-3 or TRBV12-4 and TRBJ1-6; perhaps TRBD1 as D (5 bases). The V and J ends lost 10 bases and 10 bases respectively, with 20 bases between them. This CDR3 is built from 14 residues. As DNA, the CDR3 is TGTGCCACCGGGCTTAGGGGAGGAAGATCACCCCTCCACTTT. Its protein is CATGLRGGRSPLHF.

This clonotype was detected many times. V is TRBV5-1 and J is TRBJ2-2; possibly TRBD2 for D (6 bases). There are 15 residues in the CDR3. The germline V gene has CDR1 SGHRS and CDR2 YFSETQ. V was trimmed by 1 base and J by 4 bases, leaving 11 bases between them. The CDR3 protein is CASSLSYGGTGELFF. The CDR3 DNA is TGCGCCAGCAGCTTGTCCTACGGGGGCACCGGGGAGCTGTTTTTT. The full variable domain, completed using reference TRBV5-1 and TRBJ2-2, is KAGVTQTPRYLIKTRGQQVTLSCSPISGHRSVSWYQQTPGQGLQFLFEYFSETQRNKGNFPGRFSGRQFSNSRSEMNVSTLELGDSALYLCASSLSYGGTGELFFGEGSRLTVL.

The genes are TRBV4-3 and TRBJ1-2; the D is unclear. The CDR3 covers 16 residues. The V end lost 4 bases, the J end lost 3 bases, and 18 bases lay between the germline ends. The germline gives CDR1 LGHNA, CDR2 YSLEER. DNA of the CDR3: TGCGCCAGCAGCCCTTCCGACCTTTTGAACTACTATGGCTACACCTTC. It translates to CASSPSDLLNYYGYTF.

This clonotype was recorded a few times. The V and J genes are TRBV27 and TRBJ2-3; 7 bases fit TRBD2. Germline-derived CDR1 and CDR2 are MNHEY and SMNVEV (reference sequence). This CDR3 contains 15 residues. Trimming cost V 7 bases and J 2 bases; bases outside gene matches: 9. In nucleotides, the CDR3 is TGTGCCAGCACCCGGTGGGCGGGGGTCACAGATACGCAGTATTTT. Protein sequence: CASTRWAGVTDTQYF.

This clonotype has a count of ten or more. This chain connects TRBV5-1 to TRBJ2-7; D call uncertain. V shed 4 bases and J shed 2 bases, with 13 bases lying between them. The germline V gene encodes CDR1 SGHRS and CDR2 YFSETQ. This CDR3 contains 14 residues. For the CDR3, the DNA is TGCGCCAGCAGCCCACCACAGACCACCTACGAGCAGTACTTC. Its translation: CASSPPQTTYEQYF.

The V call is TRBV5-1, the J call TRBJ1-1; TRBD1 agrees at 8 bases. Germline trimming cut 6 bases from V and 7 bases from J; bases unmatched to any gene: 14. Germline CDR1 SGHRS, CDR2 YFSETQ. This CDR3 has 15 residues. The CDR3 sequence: CASNFNPGGTGEAFF. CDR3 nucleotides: TGCGCCAGCAATTTTAACCCAGGGGGCACCGGTGAAGCTTTCTTT.